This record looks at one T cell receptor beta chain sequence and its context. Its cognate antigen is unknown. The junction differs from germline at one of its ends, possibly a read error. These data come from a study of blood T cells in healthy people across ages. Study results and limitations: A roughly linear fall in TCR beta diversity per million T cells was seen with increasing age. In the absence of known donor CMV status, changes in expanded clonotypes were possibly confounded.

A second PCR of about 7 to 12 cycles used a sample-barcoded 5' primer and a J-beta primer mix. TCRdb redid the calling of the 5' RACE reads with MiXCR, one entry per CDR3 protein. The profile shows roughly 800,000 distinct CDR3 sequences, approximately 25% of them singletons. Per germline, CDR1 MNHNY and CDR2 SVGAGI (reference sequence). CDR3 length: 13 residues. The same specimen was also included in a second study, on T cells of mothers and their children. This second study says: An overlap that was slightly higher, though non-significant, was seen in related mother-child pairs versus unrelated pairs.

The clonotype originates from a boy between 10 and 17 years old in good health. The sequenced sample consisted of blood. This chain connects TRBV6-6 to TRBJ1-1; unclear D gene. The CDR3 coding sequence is TGTGCCAGCAGGACCCCCGGCGGAACTGAGGCTTTCTTT. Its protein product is CASRTPGGTEAFF.